This T cell receptor (beta chain) originates from a study of T cell repertoires in cytomegalovirus infection. Turning to the study itself: As its CMV epitopes, the study selected recently identified HLA-C-restricted and well-studied HLA-B-restricted targets. Shared public TCR beta signatures pointed to both CMV infection and a matching HLA type.

As to this clonotype: The antigen remains undetermined.

One entry per CDR3 protein, called by TCRdb with MiXCR from the reads. The sample lists some 920,000 distinct CDR3 sequences; roughly a third were seen once. Study-wide results and caveats: Identification of carriers of CMV plus the relevant HLA was achieved through cumulative public TCR beta family frequency.

Germline assignment: CDR1 DFQATT and CDR2 SNEGSKA (reference sequence). The CDR3 has 11 residues. The sample consisted of cultured CD8+ T cells from PBMCs, taken from culture after CMV antigen stimulation. This TCR was sampled from a human donor in good health (CMV status not recorded). Some clones in this sample may be carry-over from other donors' samples. The J gene is TRBJ1-4, the V gene TRBV20-1; possible D gene TRBD1, 5 bases. The CDR3 DNA sequence: TGCAGCACAGTGGGGGATGAAAAACTGTTTTTT. Protein product: CSTVGDEKLFF.